These T cell receptor beta chains were read from a single sample in a study of CD8 T cells in Susac syndrome. TCRdb used MiXCR to reprocess the immunoSEQ multiplex PCR reads, holding one entry per CDR3 protein. This sample has some 160,000 distinct CDR3 sequences, with nearly 97% found just once. Sequencing input: CD4+ T cells from PBMCs. Every receptor here comes from a human donor with Susac syndrome. CDR3s include the opening cysteine and the closing phenylalanine or tryptophan. D genes are given only for firm matches. The size field is filled for only some rows; it gives once, few, many or a size class.

CDR3nt | CDR3aa | abundance | j_gene | d_gene | v_gene
TGTGCCAGCAGCTTAGGCAGGGCATTCGATACGCAGTATTTT | CASSLGRAFDTQYF | . | TRBJ2-3 | . | TRBV7-2
TGCAGTGCTAGGAGGCTAGAGGGGGAGACCCAGTACTTC | CSARRLEGETQYF | . | TRBJ2-5 | . | TRBV20-1
TGCAGTGCTAGGTCCTCACAGGTTTCCTATGGCTACACCTTC | CSARSSQVSYGYTF | . | TRBJ1-2 | . | TRBV20-1
TGTGCCACCAGTGATTTCTCCAGAACGGGAAAAGAGACCCAGTACTTC | CATSDFSRTGKETQYF | . | TRBJ2-5 | . | TRBV24-1
TGTGCCAGCAGCACAAACCCGGTAGCGGGGGGGCCTAGGAATGAGCAGTTCTTC | CASSTNPVAGGPRNEQFF | once | TRBJ2-1 | TRBD2 | TRBV7-9
TGTGCCACCAGTCCCACAGGGGGCGAGGTTAGTGAGCAGTTCTTC | CATSPTGGEVSEQFF | . | TRBJ2-1 | TRBD1 | TRBV24-1
TGTGCCAGCAGTGGGCCAGAGATAATTCAGGCCCTCCACTTT | CASSGPEIIQALHF | . | TRBJ1-6 | . | TRBV25-1
TGTGCCAGCAGCCAAGATACAGGCCGCCAAGAGACCCAGTACTTC | CASSQDTGRQETQYF | . | TRBJ2-5 | . | TRBV4-2
TGCGCCAGCAGCCATCCCAGCGGGGGAGATACGCAGTATTTT | CASSHPSGGDTQYF | . | TRBJ2-3 | TRBD2 | TRBV4-1
TGTGCCAGCAGTTTCTCTACCCCCCCCAATCAGCCCCAGCATTTT | CASSFSTPPNQPQHF | . | TRBJ1-5 | . | TRBV12-3/TRBV12-4
TGTGCCAGCACCGGTCAGGGGGAGACCCAGTACTTC | CASTGQGETQYF | . | TRBJ2-5 | . | TRBV28
TGTGCCAGCAGTTACCAGGCTAGCGGGACCTACGAGCAGTACTTC | CASSYQASGTYEQYF | once | TRBJ2-7 | TRBD2 | TRBV6-2/TRBV6-3
TGTGCCAGCAGCCGTGGACAGGGAATGAATTCACCCCTCCACTTT | CASSRGQGMNSPLHF | . | TRBJ1-6 | TRBD1 | TRBV14
TGTGCCAGCAGTTACGAGGGCTCCTACGAGCAGTACTTC | CASSYEGSYEQYF | . | TRBJ2-7 | . | TRBV6-5
TGCGCCAGCAGCCAAGGTCCCAGCGGGGGGCCTGGCTTCACCGGGGAGCTGTTTTTT | CASSQGPSGGPGFTGELFF | . | TRBJ2-2 | TRBD2 | TRBV4-1